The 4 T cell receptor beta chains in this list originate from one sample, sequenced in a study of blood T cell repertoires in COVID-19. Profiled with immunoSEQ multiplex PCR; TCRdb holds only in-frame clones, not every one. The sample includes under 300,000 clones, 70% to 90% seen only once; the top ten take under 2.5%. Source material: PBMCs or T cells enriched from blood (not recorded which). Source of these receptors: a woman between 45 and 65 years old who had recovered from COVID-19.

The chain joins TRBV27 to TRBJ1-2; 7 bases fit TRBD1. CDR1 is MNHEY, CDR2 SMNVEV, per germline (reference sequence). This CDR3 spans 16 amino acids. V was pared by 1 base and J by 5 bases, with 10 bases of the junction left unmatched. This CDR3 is CASSLLGPGGSYGYTF. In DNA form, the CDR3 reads TGTGCCAGCAGTTTATTAGGGCCAGGGGGATCGTATGGCTACACCTTC.

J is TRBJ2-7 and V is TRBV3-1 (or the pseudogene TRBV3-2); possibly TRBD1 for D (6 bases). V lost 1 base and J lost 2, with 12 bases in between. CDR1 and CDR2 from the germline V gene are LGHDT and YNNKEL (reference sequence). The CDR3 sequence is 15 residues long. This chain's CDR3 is CASSQGLGATYEQYF. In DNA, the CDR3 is TGTGCCAGCAGCCAAGGTCTGGGGGCGACCTACGAGCAGTACTTC.

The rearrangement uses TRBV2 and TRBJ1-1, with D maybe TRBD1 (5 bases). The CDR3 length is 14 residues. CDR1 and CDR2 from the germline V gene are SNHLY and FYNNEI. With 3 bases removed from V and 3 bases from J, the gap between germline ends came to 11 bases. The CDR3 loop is CASSDRRGDTEAFF. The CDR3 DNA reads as TGTGCCAGCAGTGACAGGAGGGGAGACACTGAAGCTTTCTTT.

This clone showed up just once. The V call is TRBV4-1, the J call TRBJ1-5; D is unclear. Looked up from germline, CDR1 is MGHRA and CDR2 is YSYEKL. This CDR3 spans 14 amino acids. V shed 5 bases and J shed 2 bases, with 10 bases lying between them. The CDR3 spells CASSLVGGNQPQHF. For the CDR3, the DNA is TGCGCCAGCAGCTTAGTAGGAGGCAATCAGCCCCAGCATTTT.